This TCR beta chain appears in the sequencing data of a study of cytomegalovirus exposure and HLA in healthy donors. General observations from the study: In terms of immune exposure information, only CMV serostatus was available. Later on, a genetic analysis was performed. It linked a missense variant in DCLRE1C with V- and J-gene trimming of TCR beta. Links to common viral pathogens appeared, in a later analysis, for several of the most significant clusters.

Regarding this clone: Its antigen is currently unknown.

PCR involved 60 Vbeta and 13 Jbeta primers. Clones were read by immunoSEQ multiplex PCR, and TCRdb kept only the in-frame ones, dropping some. The repertoire holds roughly 30,000 clones, with just under 90% as singletons. Germline V gene data show CDR1 as SGHAT and CDR2 as FQNNGV. This CDR3 region has 17 residues. The V end was cut by 1 base, the J end by 6 bases, with 20 bases between. This TCR came from a boy under 18 in good health and CMV-seronegative. Material: PBMCs. The J gene is TRBJ2-3, the V gene TRBV11-2; tentative D call: TRBD1 (5 bases). The CDR3: CASSLVRGPGNPDTQYF. CDR3 nucleotide sequence: TGTGCCAGCAGCTTAGTCCGCGGACCAGGGAACCCTGATACGCAGTATTTT.